Below, 30 T cell receptor beta chains from the same sample are listed, as sequenced in a study of blood T cell repertoires in COVID-19. Measured with immunoSEQ multiplex PCR; TCRdb has only the in-frame clones, and not every one. The table includes about 110,000 clones, about 88% detected once. The sequenced material came from peripheral blood. These receptor sequences come from a man aged 40-50 years with acute or convalescent COVID-19.

V is TRBV2 and J is TRBJ1-6; the D gene is possibly TRBD1 (5 bases). V lost 7 bases and J lost 0, with 13 bases in between. CDR3 length: 16 amino acids. Germline-derived CDR1 and CDR2 are SNHLY and FYNNEI. The CDR3 spells CASTGFASSYNSPLHF. The CDR3 DNA reads as TGTGCCAGCACAGGGTTTGCGAGCTCCTATAATTCACCCCTCCACTTT.

The V gene is TRBV18, the J gene TRBJ1-2; D may be TRBD1 (5 bases). CDR3 length: 15 amino acids. CDR1 and CDR2 (germline): KGHSH, LQKENI. Between the trimmed V and J ends, which lost 3 bases and 4 bases, there was a span of 15 bases. CDR3 loop: CASSPATPRGYGYTF. The CDR3 nucleotides read TGTGCCAGCTCACCGGCAACCCCAAGGGGCTATGGCTACACCTTC.

The chain links TRBV6-2 or TRBV6-3 to TRBJ2-7, with 9 bases lining up with TRBD2. The CDR3 runs to 17 residues. Per germline, CDR1 MNHEY and CDR2 SVGEGT. Trimming at V came to 0 bases and at J to 1 base, leaving 7 bases not matched to a gene. CDR3 DNA: TGTGCCAGCAGTTACTCAAGGAAGCGGGGGGAATCCTACGAGCAGTACTTC. It is translated as CASSYSRKRGESYEQYF.

This clone has just a few counts. The CDR3 bases are TGTGCCAGCAGCCAACTAGCGGGAGCAGATACGCAGTATTTT. Translating gives CASSQLAGADTQYF. The rearrangement links TRBV3-1 (or the pseudogene TRBV3-2) to TRBJ2-3; TRBD2 aligns across 10 bases. CDR3 length equals 14 residues. V lost 2 bases, J lost 4 bases, and 0 bases stayed unmatched. Looked up from germline, CDR1 is LGHDT and CDR2 is YNNKEL (reference sequence).

This rearrangement joins TRBV6-5 to TRBJ1-4; no firm D call. The ends were cut back, 3 bases at V and 0 bases at J, with 8 bases in the middle. Germline V gene sequence: CDR1 MNHEY, CDR2 SVGAGI. The CDR3 loop spans 15 amino acids. Here the CDR3 reads CASSYNGATNEKLFF. The CDR3 coding sequence is TGTGCCAGCAGTTATAATGGAGCAACTAATGAAAAACTGTTTTTT.

The chain joins TRBV21-1 to TRBJ2-7; the DNA was not compared with TRBD2, the D call given in the table. TRBV21-1 is noted as a pseudogene. This CDR3 has 16 amino acids. This CDR3 reads CASSRRPGLLSYEQYF. In nucleotides, the CDR3 is TGTGCCAGCAGCAGGAGGCCGGGACTCCTCTCCTACGAGCAGTACTTC.

The chain joins TRBV13 to TRBJ2-4, with D possibly TRBD2 on 7 matching bases. V was shortened by 0 bases and J by 4 bases, with 13 bases between the two germline ends. The germline CDR1 and CDR2 sequences are PRHDT and FYEKMQ (reference sequence). The CDR3 has 16 residues. CDR3 loop: CASSLGLGGPKNIQYF. Here the CDR3 DNA reads TGTGCCAGCAGCTTAGGCCTCGGGGGGCCAAAAAACATTCAGTACTTC.

The gene calls are TRBV7-9 and TRBJ1-1; D remains unclear. CDR1 and CDR2 from the germline V gene are SEHNR and FQNEAQ (reference sequence). The ends were cut back, 5 bases at V and 1 base at J, with 8 bases in the middle. The CDR3 loop spans 13 amino acids. CDR3 sequence (DNA): TGTGCCAGCAGCCAGGAGGCGAACACTGAAGCTTTCTTT. It is translated as CASSQEANTEAFF.

The chain couples TRBV14 to TRBJ2-1; 9 positions match TRBD2. Germline assignment: CDR1 SGHDN and CDR2 FVKESK. The CDR3 length is 15 residues. The V and J ends lost 5 bases and 6 bases, in that order; junction bases with no gene match: 8. Here the CDR3 reads CASSKRAGGLNEQFF. The CDR3 DNA reads TGTGCCAGCAGCAAAAGGGCGGGGGGGCTCAATGAGCAGTTCTTC.

This clone was counted once. V usage is TRBV6-2 or TRBV6-3 and J usage is TRBJ2-3, with D possibly TRBD1 on 6 matching bases. Trimming removed 0 bases at V and 6 bases at J, with 13 bases between. Germline CDR1 reads MNHEY; CDR2 reads SVGEGT. This CDR3 has 15 amino acids. Here the CDR3 reads CASSYSATGSDTQYF. The CDR3, as DNA: TGTGCCAGCAGTTACTCCGCGACAGGTTCCGATACGCAGTATTTT.

The chain joins TRBV6-5 to TRBJ2-1; 8 bases align to TRBD2. After removal of 8 bases from V and 4 bases from J, the junction contained 7 bases not matched to a gene. CDR1 MNHEY and CDR2 SVGAGI come from the germline V gene. CDR3 length equals 14 residues. This chain's CDR3 is CASGGGSLYNEQFF. Here the CDR3 DNA reads TGTGCCAGCGGCGGGGGGTCCCTGTACAATGAGCAGTTCTTC.

This clone was detected a few times. The chain carries TRBV2 and TRBJ2-7; no firm D call. Trimming stripped 6 bases from V and 5 bases from J, with 8 bases between. CDR3 size: 11 residues. CDR1 is SNHLY, CDR2 FYNNEI, per germline. The CDR3 bases are TGTGCCAGCAGCCTCCTCCACGAGCAGTACTTC. This gives the protein CASSLLHEQYF.

V gene TRBV30 combines with J gene TRBJ1-2, with 10 bases fitting TRBD1. In germline, CDR1 is GTSNPN, CDR2 SVGIG (reference sequence). The CDR3 length is 16 residues. With 4 bases clipped from V and 3 bases from J, the junction kept 11 bases outside the gene matches. The CDR3 DNA follows: TGTGCCTGGATCGCACCCCGGGACAGGGGATACTATGGCTACACCTTC. Amino acid sequence: CAWIAPRDRGYYGYTF.

The rearrangement links TRBV7-2 to TRBJ2-4; a weak D match, TRBD1 (5 bases). The V gene's germline CDR1 is SGHTA and CDR2 FQGNSA. The CDR3 length is 15 residues. Trimming cost V 2 bases and J 1 base, with 9 bases left between them. The CDR3 spells CASSLQGAAKNIQYF. The CDR3 DNA is TGTGCCAGCAGCTTACAGGGCGCGGCCAAAAACATTCAGTACTTC.

This clone showed up just once. The rearrangement uses TRBV19 and TRBJ2-1, with 11 bases identical to TRBD2. The J segment lost 6 bases and the V segment lost 0 bases, leaving 1 base of the junction unmatched. Germline CDR1 LNHDA, CDR2 SQIVND (reference sequence). The CDR3 spans 15 residues. The CDR3 reads CASSIELAGVNEQFF. CDR3 bases: TGTGCCAGTAGTATAGAACTAGCGGGAGTCAATGAGCAGTTCTTC.

The rearrangement joins TRBV2 to TRBJ1-5; TRBD1 aligns across 8 bases. This CDR3 is built from 16 residues. Germline V CDR1 and CDR2: SNHLY, FYNNEI. The junction had 7 bases not matched to a gene; V was cut back by 6 bases and J by 0 bases. CDR3 protein: CASRPDRGNSNQPQHF. The CDR3 DNA sequence: TGTGCCAGCAGACCCGACAGGGGCAATAGCAATCAGCCCCAGCATTTT.

This rearrangement joins TRBV6-5 to TRBJ2-2; possibly TRBD2 for D (6 bases). The germline CDR1 and CDR2 sequences are MNHEY and SVGAGI. Trimming took off 6 bases at V and 2 bases at J, with 13 bases between the two ends. This CDR3 is built from 15 residues. CDR3 residues: CASRRRGSNTGELFF. In DNA, the CDR3 is TGTGCCAGCAGGAGGAGGGGTTCCAACACCGGGGAGCTGTTTTTT.

V usage is TRBV27 and J usage is TRBJ1-2; no clear D. This CDR3 spans 17 amino acids. Germline loops: CDR1 MNHEY, CDR2 SMNVEV (reference sequence). Trimming took 4 bases from V and 3 from J, leaving 21 bases between them. The CDR3 sequence is CASSWNFPGRGDYGYTF. The CDR3 bases are TGTGCCAGCAGTTGGAATTTTCCGGGAAGAGGAGACTATGGCTACACCTTC.

The chain carries TRBV11-2 and TRBJ2-3; D is perhaps TRBD2 (5 bases). Looked up from germline, CDR1 is SGHAT and CDR2 is FQNNGV. The CDR3 totals 16 residues. The V end lost 4 bases, the J end lost 2 bases, and 16 bases lay between the germline ends. As DNA, the CDR3 is TGTGCCAGCAGCTCTTTAGGAGCGGTACACACAGATACGCAGTATTTT. It yields the protein CASSSLGAVHTDTQYF.

The V and J genes are TRBV28 and TRBJ2-5; 9 positions agree with TRBD1. V was pared by 3 bases and J by 4 bases, with 3 bases of the junction left unmatched. The CDR3 loop spans 14 amino acids. CDR1 is MDHEN, CDR2 SYDVKM, per germline. CDR3 coding DNA: TGTGCCAGCAGTTTCCCGGACAGGGGAGAGACCCAGTACTTC. This sequence encodes CASSFPDRGETQYF.

V gene TRBV5-8 combines with J gene TRBJ1-2; unclear D gene. Trimming left V 2 bases short and J 4 bases short, with 6 bases between. CDR3 length: 12 amino acids. Germline V CDR1 and CDR2: SGHTS, YDEGEE. CDR3 sequence (DNA): TGTGCCAGCAGCTTTAGCAGCTATGGCTACACCTTC. Its protein is CASSFSSYGYTF.

In its sample, this clone was seen once. The chain couples TRBV7-2 to TRBJ2-2; D is unclear. Germline assignment: CDR1 SGHTA and CDR2 FQGNSA. This CDR3 region has 15 residues. V lost 1 base and J lost 3, with 9 bases in between. The CDR3 loop is CASSLGIRDTGELFF. The CDR3 nucleotides read TGTGCCAGCAGCTTAGGCATAAGAGACACCGGGGAGCTGTTTTTT.

The genes are TRBV7-9 and TRBJ1-5; no reliable D call. The V and J ends lost 5 bases and 4 bases respectively, with 6 bases between them. There are 12 residues in the CDR3. Germline V lookup: CDR1 SEHNR, CDR2 FQNEAQ (reference sequence). The CDR3 region has the DNA TGTGCCAGCAGCCCTATTAATCAGCCCCAGCATTTT. Encoded protein: CASSPINQPQHF.

This chain links TRBV27 with TRBJ1-4, with D tentatively TRBD1 (5 bases). The germline V gene has CDR1 MNHEY and CDR2 SMNVEV (reference sequence). CDR3 length: 14 residues. V lost 8 bases and J lost 2, with 12 bases in between. The CDR3: CASRFAGTNEKLFF. CDR3 nucleotides: TGTGCCAGCCGCTTTGCAGGGACTAATGAAAAACTGTTTTTT.

The genes are TRBV5-4 and TRBJ1-4; 8 bases fit TRBD1. In germline, CDR1 is SGHNT, CDR2 YYREEE (reference sequence). CDR3 length equals 14 residues. V was clipped by 4 bases and J by 4 bases; unmatched bases: 3. CDR3 bases: TGTGCCAGCAGCCATACAGGGGGTAATGAAAAACTGTTTTTT. Its translation is CASSHTGGNEKLFF.

This sequence joins TRBV6-5 and TRBJ1-1; a weak D match, TRBD1 (6 bases). V was trimmed by 6 bases and J by 4 bases, leaving 12 bases between them. The CDR3 length is 13 residues. Germline V gene sequence: CDR1 MNHEY, CDR2 SVGAGI. CDR3 region: CASSVRGGTEAFF. The DNA of the CDR3 is TGTGCCAGCAGCGTCAGGGGTGGCACTGAAGCTTTCTTT.

The CDR3 nucleotides are TGTGCCAGCAGCCCCCATCGGGGTAACACTGAAGCTTTCTTT. This encodes CASSPHRGNTEAFF. This chain links TRBV9 with TRBJ1-1; D is ambiguous. Germline values: CDR1 SGDLS, CDR2 YYNGEE. CDR3 size: 14 residues. V dropped 4 bases and J dropped 2 bases, with 12 bases sitting between them.

This rearrangement joins TRBV3-1 (or the pseudogene TRBV3-2) to TRBJ1-1, with D unclear. Germline CDR1 and CDR2: LGHDT and YNNKEL (reference sequence). The length of the CDR3 is 15 residues. V gave up 1 base and J gave up 7 bases, with 16 bases separating them. The CDR3 loop reads CASSQGTARIGEAFF. The CDR3 coding sequence is TGTGCCAGCAGCCAAGGGACTGCCCGGATAGGTGAAGCTTTCTTT.

V gene TRBV5-8 combines with J gene TRBJ1-5; 7 bases are shared with TRBD1. The CDR3 has 15 amino acids. Trimming cost V 4 bases and J 5 bases; bases outside gene matches: 9. CDR1 is SGHTS, CDR2 YDEGEE, per germline. CDR3 loop: CASSPRGTWYQPQHF. The CDR3 coding sequence is TGTGCCAGCAGCCCCAGGGGGACATGGTATCAGCCCCAGCATTTT.

Regarding this clone: Other DNA variants within this sample encode the same CDR3. The V call is TRBV5-1, the J call TRBJ2-1, with 7 bases that match TRBD2. This CDR3 comprises 14 residues. Germline-derived CDR1 and CDR2 are SGHRS and YFSETQ. The J segment lost 5 bases and the V segment lost 2 bases, leaving 4 bases of the junction unmatched. The CDR3 loop reads CASSFHLADNEQFF. CDR3 DNA: TGCGCCAGCAGCTTCCACCTAGCGGACAATGAGCAGTTCTTC.